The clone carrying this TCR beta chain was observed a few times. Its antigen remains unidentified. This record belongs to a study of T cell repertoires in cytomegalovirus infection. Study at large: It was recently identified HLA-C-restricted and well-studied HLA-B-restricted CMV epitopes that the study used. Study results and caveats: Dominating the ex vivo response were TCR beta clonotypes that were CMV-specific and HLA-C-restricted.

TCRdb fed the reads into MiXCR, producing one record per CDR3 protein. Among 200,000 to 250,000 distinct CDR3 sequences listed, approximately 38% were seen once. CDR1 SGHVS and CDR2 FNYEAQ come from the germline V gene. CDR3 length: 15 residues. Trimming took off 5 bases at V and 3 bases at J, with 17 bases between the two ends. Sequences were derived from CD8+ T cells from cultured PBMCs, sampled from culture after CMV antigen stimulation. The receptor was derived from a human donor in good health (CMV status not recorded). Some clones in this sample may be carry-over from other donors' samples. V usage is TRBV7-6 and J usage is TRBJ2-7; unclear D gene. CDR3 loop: CASSHLGGRSYEQYF. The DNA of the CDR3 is TGTGCCAGCAGCCACCTAGGCGGACGGAGCTACGAGCAGTACTTC.